This T cell receptor (beta chain) was observed in a study of shared clonotypes between healthy human individuals. Some 29,000 T cell genomes (around 190 ng DNA) went into each sorted-subset replicate. TCRdb keeps only in-frame clones here, not all; method: immunoSEQ multiplex PCR. Of roughly 2.4 million clones detected, approximately 94% appear once; the ten largest clones hold 0.1% to 0.15%. Donors were healthy HIV-negative adults without recent acute infections or vaccinations. The CDR3 has 16 residues. Germline CDR1 and CDR2: SGHRS and YFSETQ. Trimming removed 5 bases from V and 0 bases from J, with 18 bases in between.

The sequence was obtained from a man in his late teens or twenties in good health. Input material: naive CD4+ T cells sorted from blood. This sample's subset: CD45RA+ positively selected. The gene calls are TRBV5-1 and TRBJ2-7; maybe TRBD2 (6 bases). The CDR3 bases are TGCGCCAGCAGATCAGCCCCCGGGACTCTCTCCTACGAGCAGTACTTC. Translation gives CASRSAPGTLSYEQYF.